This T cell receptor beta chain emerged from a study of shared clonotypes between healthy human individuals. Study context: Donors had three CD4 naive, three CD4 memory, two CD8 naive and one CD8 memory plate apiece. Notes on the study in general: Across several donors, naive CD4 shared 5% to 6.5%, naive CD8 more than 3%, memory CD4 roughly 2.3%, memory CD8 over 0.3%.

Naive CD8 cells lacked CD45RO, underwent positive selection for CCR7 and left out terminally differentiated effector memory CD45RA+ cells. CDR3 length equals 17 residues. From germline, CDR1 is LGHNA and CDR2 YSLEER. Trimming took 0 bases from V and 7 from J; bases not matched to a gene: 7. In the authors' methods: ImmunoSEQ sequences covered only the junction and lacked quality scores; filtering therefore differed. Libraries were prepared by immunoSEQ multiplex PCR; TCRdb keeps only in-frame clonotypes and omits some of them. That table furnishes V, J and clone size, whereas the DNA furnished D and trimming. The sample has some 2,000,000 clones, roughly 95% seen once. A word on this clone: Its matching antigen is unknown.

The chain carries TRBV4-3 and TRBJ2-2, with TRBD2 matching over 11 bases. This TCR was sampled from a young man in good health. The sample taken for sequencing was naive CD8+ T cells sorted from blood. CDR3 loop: CASSQDVTSGSNGELFF. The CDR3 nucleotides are TGCGCCAGCAGCCAAGACGTCACTAGCGGGAGTAACGGGGAGCTGTTTTTT.